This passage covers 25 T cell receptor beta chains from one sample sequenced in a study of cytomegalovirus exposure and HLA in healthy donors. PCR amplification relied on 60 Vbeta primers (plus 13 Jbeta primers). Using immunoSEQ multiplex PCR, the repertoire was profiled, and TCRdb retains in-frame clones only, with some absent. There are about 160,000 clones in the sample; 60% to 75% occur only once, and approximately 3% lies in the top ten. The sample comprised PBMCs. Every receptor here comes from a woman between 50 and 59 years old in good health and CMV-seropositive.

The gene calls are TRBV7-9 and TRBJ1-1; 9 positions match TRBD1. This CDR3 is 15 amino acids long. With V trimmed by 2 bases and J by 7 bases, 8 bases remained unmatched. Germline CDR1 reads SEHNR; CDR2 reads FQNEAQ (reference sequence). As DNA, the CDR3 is TGTGCCAGCAGCTTAAAGGGACAGGGAAAAGATGAAGCTTTCTTT. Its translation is CASSLKGQGKDEAFF.

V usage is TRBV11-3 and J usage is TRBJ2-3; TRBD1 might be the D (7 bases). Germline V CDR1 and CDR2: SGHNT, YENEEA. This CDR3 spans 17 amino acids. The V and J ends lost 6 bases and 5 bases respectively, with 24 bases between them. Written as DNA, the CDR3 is TGTGCCAGCAGTCACAGGGGAACGGGGGTTAGGGAAGATACGCAGTATTTT. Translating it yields CASSHRGTGVREDTQYF. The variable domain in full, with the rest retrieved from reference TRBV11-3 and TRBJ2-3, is EAGVVQSPRYKIIEKKQPVAFWCNPISGHNTLYWYLQNLGQGPELLIRYENEEAVDDSQLPKDRFSAERLKGVDSTLKIQPAELGDSAVYLCASSHRGTGVREDTQYFGPGTRLTVL.

The CDR3 region has the DNA TGTGCCAGTAGTCCCCCAAACGGGGGGAGTAGCAATCAGCCCCAGCATTTT. Translated: CASSPPNGGSSNQPQHF. The chain couples TRBV19 to TRBJ1-5; a weak D match, TRBD1 (5 bases). The CDR3 covers 17 residues. CDR1 LNHDA and CDR2 SQIVND come from the germline V gene (reference sequence). V dropped 5 bases and J dropped 0 bases, with 17 bases sitting between them. Based on the CDR3 plus reference TRBV19 and TRBJ1-5, the full variable domain is DGGITQSPKYLFRKEGQNVTLSCEQNLNHDAMYWYRQDPGQGLRLIYYSQIVNDFQKGDIAEGYSVSREKKESFPLTVTSAQKNPTAFYLCASSPPNGGSSNQPQHFGDGTRLSIL.

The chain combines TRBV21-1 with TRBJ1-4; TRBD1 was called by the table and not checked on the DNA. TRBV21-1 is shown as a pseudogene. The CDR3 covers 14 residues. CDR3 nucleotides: TGTGCCAGCGGAAGACAGGGCTCTAATGAAAAACTGTTTTTT. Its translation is CASGRQGSNEKLFF.

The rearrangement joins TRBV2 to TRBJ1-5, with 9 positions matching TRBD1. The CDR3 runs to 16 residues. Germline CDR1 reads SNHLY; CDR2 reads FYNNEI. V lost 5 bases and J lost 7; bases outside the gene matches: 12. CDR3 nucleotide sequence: TGTGCCAGCAGTTCCGGGACAGGGACGCTGGAGCAGCCCCAGCATTTT. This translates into CASSSGTGTLEQPQHF.

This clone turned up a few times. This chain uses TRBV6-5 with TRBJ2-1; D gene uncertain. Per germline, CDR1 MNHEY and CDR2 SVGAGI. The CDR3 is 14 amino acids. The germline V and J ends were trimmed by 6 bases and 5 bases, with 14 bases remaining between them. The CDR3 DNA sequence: TGTGCCAGCAGCCACTTGGGCCAGAACAATGAGCAGTTCTTC. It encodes CASSHLGQNNEQFF.

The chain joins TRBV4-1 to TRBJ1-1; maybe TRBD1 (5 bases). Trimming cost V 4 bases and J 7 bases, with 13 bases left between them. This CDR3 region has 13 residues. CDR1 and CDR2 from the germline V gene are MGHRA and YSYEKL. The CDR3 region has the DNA TGCGCCAGCAGCCTACGGGACTCTATTGAAGCTTTCTTT. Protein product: CASSLRDSIEAFF.

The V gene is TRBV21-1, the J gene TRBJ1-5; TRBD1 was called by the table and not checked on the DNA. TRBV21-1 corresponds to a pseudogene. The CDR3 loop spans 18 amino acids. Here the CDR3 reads CASSKGSNSFNSNQPQHF. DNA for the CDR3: TGTGCCAGCAGCAAAGGATCGAACAGCTTCAATAGCAATCAGCCCCAGCATTTT.

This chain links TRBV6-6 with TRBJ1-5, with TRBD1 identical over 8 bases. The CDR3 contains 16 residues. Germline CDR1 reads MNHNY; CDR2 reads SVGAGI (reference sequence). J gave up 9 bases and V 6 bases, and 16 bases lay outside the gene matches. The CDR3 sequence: CASSLGQGGNLRPQHF. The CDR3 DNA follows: TGTGCCAGCAGCCTTGGACAGGGAGGGAATCTTCGGCCCCAGCATTTT.

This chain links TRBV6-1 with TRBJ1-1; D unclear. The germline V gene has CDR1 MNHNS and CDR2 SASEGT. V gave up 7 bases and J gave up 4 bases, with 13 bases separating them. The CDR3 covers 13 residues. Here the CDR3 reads CASIYLGGTEAFF. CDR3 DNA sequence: TGTGCCAGCATCTATCTAGGAGGCACTGAAGCTTTCTTT.

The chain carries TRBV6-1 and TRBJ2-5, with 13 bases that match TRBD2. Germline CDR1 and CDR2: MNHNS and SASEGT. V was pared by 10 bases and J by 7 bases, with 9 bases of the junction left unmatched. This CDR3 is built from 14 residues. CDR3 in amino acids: CATAGLAGDLTQYF. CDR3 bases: TGTGCCACCGCTGGACTAGCGGGGGATCTGACCCAGTACTTC.

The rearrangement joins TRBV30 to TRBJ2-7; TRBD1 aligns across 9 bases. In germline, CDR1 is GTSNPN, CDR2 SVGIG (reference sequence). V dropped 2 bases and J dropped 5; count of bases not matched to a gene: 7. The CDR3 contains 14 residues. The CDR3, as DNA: TGTGCCTGGAGTTCGACAGGGGGTCTTGACGAGCAGTACTTC. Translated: CAWSSTGGLDEQYF.

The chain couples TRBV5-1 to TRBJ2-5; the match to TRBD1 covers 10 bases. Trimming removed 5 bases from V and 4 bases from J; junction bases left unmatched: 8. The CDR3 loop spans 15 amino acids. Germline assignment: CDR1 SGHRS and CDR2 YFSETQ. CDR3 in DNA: TGCGCCAGCAGGCTGGCCGGGACAGGGGTAGAGACCCAGTACTTC. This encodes CASRLAGTGVETQYF.

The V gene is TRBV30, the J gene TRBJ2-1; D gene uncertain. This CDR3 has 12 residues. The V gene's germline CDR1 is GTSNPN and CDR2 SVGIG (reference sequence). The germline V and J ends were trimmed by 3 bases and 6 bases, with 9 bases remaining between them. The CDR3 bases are TGTGCCTGGAGCTCACTGAGCAATGAGCAGTTCTTC. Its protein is CAWSSLSNEQFF.

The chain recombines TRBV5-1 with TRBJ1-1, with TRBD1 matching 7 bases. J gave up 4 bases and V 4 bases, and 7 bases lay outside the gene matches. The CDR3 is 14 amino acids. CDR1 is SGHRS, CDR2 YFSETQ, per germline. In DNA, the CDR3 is TGCGCCAGCAGCCCTACAGGGGCGTTCACTGAAGCTTTCTTT. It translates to CASSPTGAFTEAFF.

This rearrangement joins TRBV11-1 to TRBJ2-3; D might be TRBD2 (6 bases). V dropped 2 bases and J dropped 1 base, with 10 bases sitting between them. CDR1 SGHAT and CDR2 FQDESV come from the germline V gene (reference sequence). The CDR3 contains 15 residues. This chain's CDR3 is CASSLWGEGTDTQYF. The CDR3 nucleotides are TGTGCCAGCAGCTTATGGGGGGAAGGCACAGATACGCAGTATTTT. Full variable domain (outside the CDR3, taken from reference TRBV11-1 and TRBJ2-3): EAEVAQSPRYKITEKSQAVAFWCDPISGHATLYWYRQILGQGPELLVQFQDESVVDDSQLPKDRFSAERLKGVDSTLKIQPAELGDSAMYLCASSLWGEGTDTQYFGPGTRLTVL.

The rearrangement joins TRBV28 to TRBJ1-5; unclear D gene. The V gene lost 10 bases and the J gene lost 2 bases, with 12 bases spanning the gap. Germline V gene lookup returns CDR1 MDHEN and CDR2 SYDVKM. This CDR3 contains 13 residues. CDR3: CAITGRGNQPQHF. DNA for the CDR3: TGTGCCATAACGGGGAGGGGCAATCAGCCCCAGCATTTT.

This chain's CDR3 is CASSPSGTGQLDTQYF. CDR3 in DNA: TGCGCCAGCAGCCCCTCCGGGACAGGGCAGTTGGATACGCAGTATTTT. The chain recombines TRBV5-1 with TRBJ2-3; 9 positions agree with TRBD1. The CDR3 has 16 amino acids. The V gene end was trimmed by 4 bases and the J gene end by 6 bases; junction bases not matched to a gene: 12. The germline V gene encodes CDR1 SGHRS and CDR2 YFSETQ.

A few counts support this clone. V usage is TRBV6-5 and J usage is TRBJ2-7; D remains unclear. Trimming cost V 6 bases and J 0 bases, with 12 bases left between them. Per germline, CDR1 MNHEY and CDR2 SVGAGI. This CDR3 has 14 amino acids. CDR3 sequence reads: CASRSGSSSYEQYF. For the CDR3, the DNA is TGTGCCAGCAGGTCCGGGTCAAGCTCCTACGAGCAGTACTTC.

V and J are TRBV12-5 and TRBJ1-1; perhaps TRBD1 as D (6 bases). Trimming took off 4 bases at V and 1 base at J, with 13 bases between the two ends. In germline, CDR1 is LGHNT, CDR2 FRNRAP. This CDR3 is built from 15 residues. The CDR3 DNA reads TGTGCTAGTGGTTCTGGACAGACAGCGAACACTGAAGCTTTCTTT. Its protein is CASGSGQTANTEAFF. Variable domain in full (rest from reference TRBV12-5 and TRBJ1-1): DARVTQTPRHKVTEMGQEVTMRCQPILGHNTVFWYRQTMMQGLELLAYFRNRAPLDDSGMPKDRFSAEMPDATLATLKIQPSEPRDSAVYFCASGSGQTANTEAFFGQGTRLTVV.

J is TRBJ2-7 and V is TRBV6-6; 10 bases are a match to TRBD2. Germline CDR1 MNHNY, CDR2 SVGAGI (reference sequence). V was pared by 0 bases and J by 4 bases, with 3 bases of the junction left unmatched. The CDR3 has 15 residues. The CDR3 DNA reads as TGTGCCAGCAGTTACTCGTTAGCGGGGGGATACGAGCAGTACTTC. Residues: CASSYSLAGGYEQYF.

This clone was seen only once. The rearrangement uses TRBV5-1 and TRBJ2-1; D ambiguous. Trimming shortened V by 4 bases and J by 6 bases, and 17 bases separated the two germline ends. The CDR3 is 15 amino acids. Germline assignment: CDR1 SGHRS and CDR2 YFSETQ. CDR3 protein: CASSPRLDSANEQFF. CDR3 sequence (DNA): TGCGCCAGCAGCCCCCGGCTAGACTCGGCCAATGAGCAGTTCTTC.

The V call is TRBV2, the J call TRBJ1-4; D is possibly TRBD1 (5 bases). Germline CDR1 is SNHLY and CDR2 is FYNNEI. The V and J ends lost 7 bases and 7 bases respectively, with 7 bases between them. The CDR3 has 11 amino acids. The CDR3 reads CASKDSEKLFF. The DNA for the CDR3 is TGTGCCAGCAAAGACAGTGAAAAACTGTTTTTT.

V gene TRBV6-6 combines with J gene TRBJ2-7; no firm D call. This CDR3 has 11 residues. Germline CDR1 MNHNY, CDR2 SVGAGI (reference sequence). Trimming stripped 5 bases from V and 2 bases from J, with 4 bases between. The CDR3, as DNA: TGTGCCAGCAGTGACACCTACGAGCAGTACTTC. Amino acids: CASSDTYEQYF.

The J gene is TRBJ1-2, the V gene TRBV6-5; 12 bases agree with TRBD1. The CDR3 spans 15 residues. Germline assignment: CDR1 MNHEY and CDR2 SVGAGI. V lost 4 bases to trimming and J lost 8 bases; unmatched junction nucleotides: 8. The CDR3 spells CASSWDRGRRRGYTF. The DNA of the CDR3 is TGTGCCAGCAGTTGGGACAGGGGGCGCAGGAGGGGCTACACCTTC.